This T cell receptor beta chain was profiled in a study of CXCR3-negative and CXCR3-positive naive CD8 T cells. General study results and limits: Between one naive subset and the other, surface CD5 was comparable, and TCR strength was inferred from TRB CDR3 properties. Naive subsets were similarly diverse, while memory CD8+ repertoires were much less diverse.

As concerns this clonotype: Its antigen is unidentified.

CDR1 and CDR2 (germline): MNHNS, SASEGT. CDR3 length: 15 amino acids. The TRB libraries of cDNA were built by UMI-labeled 5' RACE. Each CDR3 protein gets one entry in TCRdb, which reprocessed the 5' RACE reads and gives no DNA. The table for this sample gives roughly 26,000 distinct CDR3 sequences. By phenotype, naive CD8+ T cells were CD45RO-CCR7+CD27+CD95-. This TCR was sampled from a human donor in good health. Some clones in this sample may be carry-over from other donors' samples. Sequenced input: naive CXCR3- CD8+ T cells from blood. Documented subset: CD45RO-CCR7+CD27+CD95- naive CD8+ T cells lacking CXCR3 (TNR3-). This chain links TRBV6-1 with TRBJ2-2; TCRdb returns TRBD1, unconfirmable since there is no DNA. The CDR3 sequence is CASTSGTGGAGELFF.